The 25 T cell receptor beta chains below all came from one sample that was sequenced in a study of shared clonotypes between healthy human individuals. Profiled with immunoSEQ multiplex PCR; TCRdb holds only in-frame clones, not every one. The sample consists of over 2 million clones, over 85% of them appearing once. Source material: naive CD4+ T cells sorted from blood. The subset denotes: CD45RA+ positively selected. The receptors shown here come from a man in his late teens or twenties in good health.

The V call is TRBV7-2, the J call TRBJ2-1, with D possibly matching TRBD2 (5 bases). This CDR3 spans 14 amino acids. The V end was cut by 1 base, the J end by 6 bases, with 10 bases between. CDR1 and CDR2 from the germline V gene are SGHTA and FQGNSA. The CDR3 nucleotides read TGTGCCAGCAGCTTAGTTGGACTTTCCAATGAGCAGTTCTTC. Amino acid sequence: CASSLVGLSNEQFF. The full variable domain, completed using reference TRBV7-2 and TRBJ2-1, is GAGVSQSPSNKVTEKGKDVELRCDPISGHTALYWYRQSLGQGLEFLIYFQGNSAPDKSGLPSDRFSAERTGGSVSTLTIQRTQQEDSAVYLCASSLVGLSNEQFFGPGTRLTVL.

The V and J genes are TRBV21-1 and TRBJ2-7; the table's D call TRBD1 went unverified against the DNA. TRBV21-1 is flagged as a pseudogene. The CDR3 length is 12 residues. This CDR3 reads CASRDTRQEQYF. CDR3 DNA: TGTGCCAGCAGGGATACCCGACAGGAGCAGTACTTC.

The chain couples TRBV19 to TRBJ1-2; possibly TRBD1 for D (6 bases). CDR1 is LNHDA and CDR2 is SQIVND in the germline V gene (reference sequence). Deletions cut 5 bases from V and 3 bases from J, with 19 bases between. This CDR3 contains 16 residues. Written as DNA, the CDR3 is TGTGCCAGTAGTGCTTTGGACAGCGCGTTCTACTATGGCTACACCTTC. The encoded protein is CASSALDSAFYYGYTF.

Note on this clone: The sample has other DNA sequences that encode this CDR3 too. CDR3 in amino acids: CASSPTGGNYEQYF. The CDR3 DNA follows: TGTGCCAGCTCTCCGACGGGGGGTAACTACGAGCAGTACTTC. The rearrangement joins TRBV18 to TRBJ2-7; 7 bases are a match to TRBD2. V lost 6 bases and J lost 3; bases outside the gene matches: 8. Germline V gene data show CDR1 as KGHSH and CDR2 as LQKENI. CDR3 length: 14 amino acids.

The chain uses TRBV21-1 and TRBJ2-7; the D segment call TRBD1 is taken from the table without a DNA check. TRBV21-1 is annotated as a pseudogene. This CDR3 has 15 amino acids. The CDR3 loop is CASSKGAAGLDEQYF. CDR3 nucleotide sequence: TGTGCCAGCAGCAAAGGCGCCGCAGGGTTGGACGAGCAGTACTTC.

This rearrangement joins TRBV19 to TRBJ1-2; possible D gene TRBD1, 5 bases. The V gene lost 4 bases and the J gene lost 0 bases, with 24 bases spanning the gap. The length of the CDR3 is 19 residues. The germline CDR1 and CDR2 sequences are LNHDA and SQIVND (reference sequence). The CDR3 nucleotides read TGTGCCAGTAGTACCGTATGGGGCCGGGATCCCCGAGCTAACTATGGCTACACCTTC. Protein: CASSTVWGRDPRANYGYTF. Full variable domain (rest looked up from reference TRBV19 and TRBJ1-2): DGGITQSPKYLFRKEGQNVTLSCEQNLNHDAMYWYRQDPGQGLRLIYYSQIVNDFQKGDIAEGYSVSREKKESFPLTVTSAQKNPTAFYLCASSTVWGRDPRANYGYTFGSGTRLTVV.

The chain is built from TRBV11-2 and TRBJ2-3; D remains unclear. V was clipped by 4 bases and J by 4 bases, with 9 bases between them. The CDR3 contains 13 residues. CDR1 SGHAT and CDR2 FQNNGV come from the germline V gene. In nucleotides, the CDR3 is TGTGCCAGCAGCTCCCGACTCGCAGATACGCAGTATTTT. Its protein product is CASSSRLADTQYF. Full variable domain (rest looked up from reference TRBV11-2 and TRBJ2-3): EAGVAQSPRYKIIEKRQSVAFWCNPISGHATLYWYQQILGQGPKLLIQFQNNGVVDDSQLPKDRFSAERLKGVDSTLKIQPAKLEDSAVYLCASSSRLADTQYFGPGTRLTVL.

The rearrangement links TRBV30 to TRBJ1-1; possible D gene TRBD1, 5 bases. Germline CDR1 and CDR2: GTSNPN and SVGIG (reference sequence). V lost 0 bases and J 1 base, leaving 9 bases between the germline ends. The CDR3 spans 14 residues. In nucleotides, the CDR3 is TGTGCCTGGAGTGTAGGGGACCAGAACACTGAAGCTTTCTTT. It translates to CAWSVGDQNTEAFF.

This chain's CDR3 is CASSPLAGKTGNTIYF. CDR3 in DNA: TGTGCCAGCTCACCACTGGCAGGGAAGACTGGAAACACCATATATTTT. This sequence joins TRBV18 and TRBJ1-3, with a weak D call TRBD1 (5 bases). The CDR3 length is 16 residues. The V gene lost 1 base and the J gene lost 2 bases, with 12 bases spanning the gap. The germline CDR1 and CDR2 sequences are KGHSH and LQKENI.

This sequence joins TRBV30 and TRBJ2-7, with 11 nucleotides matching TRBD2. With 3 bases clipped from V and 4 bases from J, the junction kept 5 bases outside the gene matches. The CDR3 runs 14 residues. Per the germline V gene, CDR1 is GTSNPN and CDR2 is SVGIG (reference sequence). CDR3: CAWRLAGEGYEQYF. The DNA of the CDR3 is TGTGCCTGGAGACTAGCGGGAGAGGGGTACGAGCAGTACTTC.

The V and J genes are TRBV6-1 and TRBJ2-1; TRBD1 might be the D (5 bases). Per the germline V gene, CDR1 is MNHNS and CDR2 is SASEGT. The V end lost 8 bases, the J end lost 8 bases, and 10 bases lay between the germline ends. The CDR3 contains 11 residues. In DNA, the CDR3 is TGTGCCAGCTCCCAGGGCGATGAGCAGTTCTTC. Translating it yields CASSQGDEQFF.

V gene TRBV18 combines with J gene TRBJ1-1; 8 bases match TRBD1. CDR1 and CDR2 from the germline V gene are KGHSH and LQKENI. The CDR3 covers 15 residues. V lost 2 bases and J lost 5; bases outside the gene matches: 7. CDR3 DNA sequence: TGTGCCAGCTCACCAGGGCAGGGGGCGACTACTGAAGCTTTCTTT. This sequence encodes CASSPGQGATTEAFF.

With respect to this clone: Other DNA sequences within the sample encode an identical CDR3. This CDR3 reads CASSRDNGNTIYF. The CDR3 DNA reads TGCGCCAGCAGCCGGGACAACGGAAACACCATATATTTT. The chain links TRBV5-1 to TRBJ1-3; TRBD1 is a possible D gene (6 bases). From germline, CDR1 is SGHRS and CDR2 YFSETQ. This CDR3 region has 13 residues. V lost 4 bases to trimming and J lost 4 bases, with 9 bases between them.

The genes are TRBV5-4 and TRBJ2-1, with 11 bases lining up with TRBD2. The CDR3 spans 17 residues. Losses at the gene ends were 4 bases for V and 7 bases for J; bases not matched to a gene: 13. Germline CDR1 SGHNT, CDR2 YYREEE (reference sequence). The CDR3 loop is CASSPTSTSGRGNEQFF. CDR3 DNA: TGTGCCAGCAGCCCTACCTCAACTAGCGGGAGAGGTAATGAGCAGTTCTTC.

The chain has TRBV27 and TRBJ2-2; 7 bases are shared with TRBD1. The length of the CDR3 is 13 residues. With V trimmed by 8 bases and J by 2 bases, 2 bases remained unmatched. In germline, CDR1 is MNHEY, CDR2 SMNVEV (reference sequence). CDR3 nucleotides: TGTGCCAGCGGACAGGTTAACACCGGGGAGCTGTTTTTT. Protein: CASGQVNTGELFF.

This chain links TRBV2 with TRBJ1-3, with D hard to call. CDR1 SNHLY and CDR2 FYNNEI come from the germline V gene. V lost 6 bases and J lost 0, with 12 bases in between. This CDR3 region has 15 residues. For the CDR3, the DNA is TGTGCCAGCAGGTCGACGGGAAACTCTGGAAACACCATATATTTT. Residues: CASRSTGNSGNTIYF.

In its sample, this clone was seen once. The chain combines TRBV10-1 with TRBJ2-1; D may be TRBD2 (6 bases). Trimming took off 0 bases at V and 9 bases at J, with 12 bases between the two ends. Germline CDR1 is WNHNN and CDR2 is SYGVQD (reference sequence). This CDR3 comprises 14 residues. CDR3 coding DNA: TGCGCCAGCAGTGAGTCTGGAGGGTACGGTGAGCAGTTCTTC. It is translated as CASSESGGYGEQFF.

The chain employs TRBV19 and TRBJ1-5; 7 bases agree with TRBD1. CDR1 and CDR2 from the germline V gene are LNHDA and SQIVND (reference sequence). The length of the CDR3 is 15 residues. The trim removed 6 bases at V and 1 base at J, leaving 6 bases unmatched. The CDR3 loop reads CASRTLQGSNQPQHF. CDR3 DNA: TGTGCCAGTAGAACCTTACAGGGGAGCAATCAGCCCCAGCATTTT. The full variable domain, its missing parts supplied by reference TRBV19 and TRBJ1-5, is DGGITQSPKYLFRKEGQNVTLSCEQNLNHDAMYWYRQDPGQGLRLIYYSQIVNDFQKGDIAEGYSVSREKKESFPLTVTSAQKNPTAFYLCASRTLQGSNQPQHFGDGTRLSIL.

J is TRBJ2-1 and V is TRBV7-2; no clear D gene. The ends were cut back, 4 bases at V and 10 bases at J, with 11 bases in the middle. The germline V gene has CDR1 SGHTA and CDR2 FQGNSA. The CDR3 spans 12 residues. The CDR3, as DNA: TGTGCCAGCAGCTCCGGCCCCGTAGAGCAGTTCTTC. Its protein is CASSSGPVEQFF.

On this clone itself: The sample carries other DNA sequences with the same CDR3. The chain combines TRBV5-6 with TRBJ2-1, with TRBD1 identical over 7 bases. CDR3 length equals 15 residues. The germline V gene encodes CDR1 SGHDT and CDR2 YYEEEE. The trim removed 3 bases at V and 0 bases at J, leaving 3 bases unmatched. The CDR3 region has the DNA TGTGCCAGCAGCTCGGGACAGAGCTCCTACAATGAGCAGTTCTTC. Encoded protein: CASSSGQSSYNEQFF.

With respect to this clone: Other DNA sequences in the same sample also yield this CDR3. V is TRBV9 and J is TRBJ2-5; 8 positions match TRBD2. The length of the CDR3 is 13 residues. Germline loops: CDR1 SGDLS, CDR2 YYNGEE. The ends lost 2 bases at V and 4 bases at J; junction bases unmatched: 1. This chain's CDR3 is CASSVGLAETQYF. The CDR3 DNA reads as TGTGCCAGCAGCGTTGGACTAGCAGAGACCCAGTACTTC.

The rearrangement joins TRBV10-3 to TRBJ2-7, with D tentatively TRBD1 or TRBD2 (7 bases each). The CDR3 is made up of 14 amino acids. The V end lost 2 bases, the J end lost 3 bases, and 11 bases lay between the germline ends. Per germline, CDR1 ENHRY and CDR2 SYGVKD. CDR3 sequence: CAISEAGGDYEQYF. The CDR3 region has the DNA TGTGCCATCAGTGAGGCAGGGGGGGACTACGAGCAGTACTTC.

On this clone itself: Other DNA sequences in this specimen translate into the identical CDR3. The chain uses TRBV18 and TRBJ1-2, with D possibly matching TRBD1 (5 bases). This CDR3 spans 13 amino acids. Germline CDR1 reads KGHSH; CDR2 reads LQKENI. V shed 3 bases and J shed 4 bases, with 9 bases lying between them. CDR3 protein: CASSPGQAYGYTF. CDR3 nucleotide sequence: TGTGCCAGCTCACCGGGGCAGGCCTATGGCTACACCTTC.

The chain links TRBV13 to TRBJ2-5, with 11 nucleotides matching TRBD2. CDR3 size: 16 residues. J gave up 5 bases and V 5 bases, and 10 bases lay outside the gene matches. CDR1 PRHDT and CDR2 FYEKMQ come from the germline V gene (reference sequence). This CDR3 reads CASSPAIAGGQETQYF. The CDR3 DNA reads TGTGCCAGCAGCCCGGCCATAGCGGGAGGGCAGGAGACCCAGTACTTC.

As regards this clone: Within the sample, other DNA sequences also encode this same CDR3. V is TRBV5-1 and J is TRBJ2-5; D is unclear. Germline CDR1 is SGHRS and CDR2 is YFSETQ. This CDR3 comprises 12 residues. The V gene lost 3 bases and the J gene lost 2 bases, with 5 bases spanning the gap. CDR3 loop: CASSSSQETQYF. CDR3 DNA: TGCGCCAGCAGCTCCTCGCAAGAGACCCAGTACTTC.